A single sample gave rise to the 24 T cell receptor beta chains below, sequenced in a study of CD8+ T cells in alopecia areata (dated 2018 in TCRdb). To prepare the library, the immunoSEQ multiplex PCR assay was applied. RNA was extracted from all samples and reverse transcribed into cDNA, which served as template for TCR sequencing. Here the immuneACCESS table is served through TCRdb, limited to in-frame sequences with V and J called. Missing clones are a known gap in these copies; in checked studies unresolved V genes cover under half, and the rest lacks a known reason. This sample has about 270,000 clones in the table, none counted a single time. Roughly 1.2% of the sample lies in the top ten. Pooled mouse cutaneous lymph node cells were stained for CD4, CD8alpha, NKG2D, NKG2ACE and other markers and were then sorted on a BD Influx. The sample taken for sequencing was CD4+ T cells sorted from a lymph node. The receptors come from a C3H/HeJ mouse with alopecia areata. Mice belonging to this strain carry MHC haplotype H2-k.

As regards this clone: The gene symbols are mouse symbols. The CDR3 sequence is CASSNRGSNTGQLYF. The sequenced part of the CDR3 DNA is TGTGCCAGCAGTAACAGGGGGTCAAACACCGGG. The V call is TRBV13-1, the J call TRBJ2-2; TRBD1 aligns across 8 bases. With the read ending 4 residues before the CDR3 end, the germline J gene is used to fill in that end. CDR3 length: 15 residues. V lost 4 bases and J lost 0; bases outside the gene matches: 2. The germline CDR1 and CDR2 sequences are NSHNY and SYGAGN.

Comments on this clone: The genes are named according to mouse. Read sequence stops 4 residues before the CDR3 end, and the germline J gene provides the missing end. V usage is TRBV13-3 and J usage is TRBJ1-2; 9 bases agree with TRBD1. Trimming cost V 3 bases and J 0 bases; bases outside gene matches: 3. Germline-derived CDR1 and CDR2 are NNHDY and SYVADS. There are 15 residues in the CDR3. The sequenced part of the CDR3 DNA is TGTGCCAGCAGTGGTACAGGGGGCGCAAACTCC. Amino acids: CASSGTGGANS. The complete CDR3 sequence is CASSGTGGANSDYTF.

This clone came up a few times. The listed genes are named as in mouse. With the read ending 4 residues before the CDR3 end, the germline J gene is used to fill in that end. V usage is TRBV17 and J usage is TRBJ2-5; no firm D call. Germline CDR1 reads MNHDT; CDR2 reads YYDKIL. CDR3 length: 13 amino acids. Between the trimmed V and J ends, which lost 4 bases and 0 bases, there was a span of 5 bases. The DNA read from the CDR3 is TGTGCTAGCAGTACAATTAACCAAGAC. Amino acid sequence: CASSTINQD. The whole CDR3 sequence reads CASSTINQDTQYF.

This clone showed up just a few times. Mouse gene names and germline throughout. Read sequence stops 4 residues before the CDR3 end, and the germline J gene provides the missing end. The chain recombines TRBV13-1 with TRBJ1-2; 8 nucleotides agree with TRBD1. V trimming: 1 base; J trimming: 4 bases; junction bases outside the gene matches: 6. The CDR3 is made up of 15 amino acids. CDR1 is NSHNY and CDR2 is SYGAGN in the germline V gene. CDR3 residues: CASSDRSGGGSDYTF. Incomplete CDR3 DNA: TGTGCCAGCAGTGATCGGTCAGGGGGCGGCTCC.

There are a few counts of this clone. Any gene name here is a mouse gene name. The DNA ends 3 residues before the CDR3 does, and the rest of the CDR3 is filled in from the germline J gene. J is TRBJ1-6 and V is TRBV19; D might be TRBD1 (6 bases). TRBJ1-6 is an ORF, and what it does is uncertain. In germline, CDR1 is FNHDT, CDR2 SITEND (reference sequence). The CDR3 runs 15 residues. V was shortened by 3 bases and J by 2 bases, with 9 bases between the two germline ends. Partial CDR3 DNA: TGTGCCAGCAGTACCGGGACACCCTATAATTCGCCC. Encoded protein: CASSTGTPYNSP. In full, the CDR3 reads CASSTGTPYNSPLYF.

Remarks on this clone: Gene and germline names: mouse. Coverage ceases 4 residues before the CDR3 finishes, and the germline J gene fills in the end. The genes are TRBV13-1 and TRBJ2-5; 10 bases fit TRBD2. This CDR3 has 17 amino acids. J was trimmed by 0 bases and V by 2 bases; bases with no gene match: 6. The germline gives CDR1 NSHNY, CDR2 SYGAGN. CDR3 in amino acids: CASSEPWTGGNQDTQYF. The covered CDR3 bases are TGTGCCAGCAGTGAACCCTGGACTGGGGGTAACCAAGAC.

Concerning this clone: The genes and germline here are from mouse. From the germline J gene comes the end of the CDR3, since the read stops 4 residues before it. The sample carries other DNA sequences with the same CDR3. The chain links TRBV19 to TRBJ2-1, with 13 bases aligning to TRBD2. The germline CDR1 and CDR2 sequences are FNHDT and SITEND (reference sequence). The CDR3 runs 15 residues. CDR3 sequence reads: CASSPGLGGRAEQFF. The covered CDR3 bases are TGTGCCAGCAGTCCCGGACTGGGGGGGCGGGCT.

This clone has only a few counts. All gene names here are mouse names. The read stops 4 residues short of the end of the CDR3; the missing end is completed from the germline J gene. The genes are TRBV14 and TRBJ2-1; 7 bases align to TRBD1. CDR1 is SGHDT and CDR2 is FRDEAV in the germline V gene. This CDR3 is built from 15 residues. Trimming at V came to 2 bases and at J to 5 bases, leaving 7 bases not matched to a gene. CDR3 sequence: CASSFPTGRDAEQFF. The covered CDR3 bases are TGTGCCAGCAGTTTTCCGACAGGGAGGGATGCT.

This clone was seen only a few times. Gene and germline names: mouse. CDR3 DNA, as far as it was read: TGCACCTGCAGTTTCTGGGGGGGTGCAGAA. This encodes CTCSFWGGAE. The complete CDR3 protein is CTCSFWGGAETLYF. V is TRBV1 and J is TRBJ2-3; the match to TRBD2 covers 8 bases. With the read ending 4 residues before the CDR3 end, the germline J gene is used to fill in that end. The germline V gene has CDR1 NSQYPW and CDR2 LRSPGD (reference sequence). Unmatched junction bases numbered 2, after V lost 5 bases and J lost 1 base. The CDR3 runs 14 residues.

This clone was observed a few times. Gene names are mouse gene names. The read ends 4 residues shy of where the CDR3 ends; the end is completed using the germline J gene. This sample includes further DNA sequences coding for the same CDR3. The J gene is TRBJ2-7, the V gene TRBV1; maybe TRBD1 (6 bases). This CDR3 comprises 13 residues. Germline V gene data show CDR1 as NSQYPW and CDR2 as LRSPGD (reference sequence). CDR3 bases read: TGCACCTGCAGTGCCCGGACAGAGTAT. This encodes CTCSARTEY. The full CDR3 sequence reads CTCSARTEYEQYF.

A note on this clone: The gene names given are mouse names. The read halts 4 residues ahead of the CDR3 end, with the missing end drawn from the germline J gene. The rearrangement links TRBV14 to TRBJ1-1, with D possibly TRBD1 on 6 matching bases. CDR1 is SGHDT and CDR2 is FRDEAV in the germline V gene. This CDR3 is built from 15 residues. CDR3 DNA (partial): TGTGCCAGCAGCCCACGCCTTGGGGGGGCGCGA. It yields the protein CASSPRLGGAR. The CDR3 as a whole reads CASSPRLGGAREVFF.

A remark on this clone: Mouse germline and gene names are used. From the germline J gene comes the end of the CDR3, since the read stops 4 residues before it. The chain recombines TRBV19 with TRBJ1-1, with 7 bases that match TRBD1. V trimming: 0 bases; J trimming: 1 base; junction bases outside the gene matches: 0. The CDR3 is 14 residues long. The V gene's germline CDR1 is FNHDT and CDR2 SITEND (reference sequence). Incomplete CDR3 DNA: TGTGCCAGCAGTATAGGGGACAGAAACACA. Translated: CASSIGDRNT. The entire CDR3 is CASSIGDRNTEVFF.

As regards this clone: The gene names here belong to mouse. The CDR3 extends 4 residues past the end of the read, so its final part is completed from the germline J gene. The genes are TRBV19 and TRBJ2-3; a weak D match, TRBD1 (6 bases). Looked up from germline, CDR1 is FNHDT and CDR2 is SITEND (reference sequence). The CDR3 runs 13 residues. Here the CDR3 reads CASSIFRGETLYF. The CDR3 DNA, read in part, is TGTGCCAGCAGTATATTCAGGGGAGAA.

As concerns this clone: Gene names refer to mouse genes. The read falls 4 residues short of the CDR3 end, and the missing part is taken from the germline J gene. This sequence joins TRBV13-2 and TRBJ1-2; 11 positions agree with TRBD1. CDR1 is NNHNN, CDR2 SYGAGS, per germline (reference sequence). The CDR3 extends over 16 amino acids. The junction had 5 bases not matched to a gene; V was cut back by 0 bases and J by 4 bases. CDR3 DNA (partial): TGTGCCAGCGGTGATGCACCGGGACAGGGGGTCTCC. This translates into CASGDAPGQGVS. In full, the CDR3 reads CASGDAPGQGVSDYTF.

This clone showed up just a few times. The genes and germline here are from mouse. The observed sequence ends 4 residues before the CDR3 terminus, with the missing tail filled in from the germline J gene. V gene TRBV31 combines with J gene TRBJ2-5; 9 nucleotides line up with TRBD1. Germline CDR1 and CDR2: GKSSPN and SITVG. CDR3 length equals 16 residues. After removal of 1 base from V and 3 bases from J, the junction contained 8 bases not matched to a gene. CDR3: CAWSRRQGGGQDTQYF. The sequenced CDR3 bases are TGTGCCTGGAGTCGGAGACAGGGGGGGGGACAAGAC.

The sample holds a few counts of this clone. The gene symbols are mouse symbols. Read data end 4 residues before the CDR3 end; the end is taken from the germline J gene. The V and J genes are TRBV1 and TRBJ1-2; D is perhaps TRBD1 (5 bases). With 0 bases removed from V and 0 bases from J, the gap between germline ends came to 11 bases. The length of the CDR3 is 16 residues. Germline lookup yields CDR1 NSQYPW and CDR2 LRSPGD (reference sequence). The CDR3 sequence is CTCSADLGLSNSDYTF. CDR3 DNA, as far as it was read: TGCACCTGCAGTGCAGATCTGGGACTCTCAAACTCC. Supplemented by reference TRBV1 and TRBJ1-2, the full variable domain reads VTLLEQNPRWRLVPRGQAVNLRCILKNSQYPWMSWYQQDLQKQLQWLFTLRSPGDKEVKSLPGADYLATRVTDTELRLQVANMSQGRTLYCTCSADLGLSNSDYTFGSGTRLLVI.

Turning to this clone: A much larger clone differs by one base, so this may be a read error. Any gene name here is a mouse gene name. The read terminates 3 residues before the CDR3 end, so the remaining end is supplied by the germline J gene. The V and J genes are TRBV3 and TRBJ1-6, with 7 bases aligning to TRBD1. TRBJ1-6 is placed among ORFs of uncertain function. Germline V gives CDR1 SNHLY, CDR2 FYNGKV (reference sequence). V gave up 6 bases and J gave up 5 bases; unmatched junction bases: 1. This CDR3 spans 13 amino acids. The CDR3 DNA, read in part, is TGTGCCAGCAGGGACAGGAATAATTCGCCC. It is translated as CASRDRNNSP. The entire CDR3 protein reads CASRDRNNSPLYF.

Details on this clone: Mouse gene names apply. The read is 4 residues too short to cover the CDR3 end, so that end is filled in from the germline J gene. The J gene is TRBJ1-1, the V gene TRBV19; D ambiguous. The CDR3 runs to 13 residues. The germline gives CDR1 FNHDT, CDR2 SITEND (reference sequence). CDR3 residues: CASSIGWGGEVFF. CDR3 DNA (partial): TGTGCCAGCAGTATCGGCTGGGGAGGA. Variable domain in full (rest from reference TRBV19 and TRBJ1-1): GGIITQTPKFLIGQEGQKLTLKCQQNFNHDTMYWYRQDSGKGLRLIYYSITENDLQKGDLSEGYDASREKKSSFSLTVTSAQKNEMAVFLCASSIGWGGEVFFGKGTRLTVV.

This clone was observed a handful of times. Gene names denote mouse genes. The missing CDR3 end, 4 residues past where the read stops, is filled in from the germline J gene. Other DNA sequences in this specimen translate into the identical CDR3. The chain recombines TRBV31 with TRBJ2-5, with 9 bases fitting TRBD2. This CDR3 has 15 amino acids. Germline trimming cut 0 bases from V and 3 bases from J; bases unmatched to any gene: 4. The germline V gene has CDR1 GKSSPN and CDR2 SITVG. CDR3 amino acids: CAWSLGWGGQDTQYF. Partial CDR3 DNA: TGTGCCTGGAGTCTCGGCTGGGGGGGGCAAGAC.

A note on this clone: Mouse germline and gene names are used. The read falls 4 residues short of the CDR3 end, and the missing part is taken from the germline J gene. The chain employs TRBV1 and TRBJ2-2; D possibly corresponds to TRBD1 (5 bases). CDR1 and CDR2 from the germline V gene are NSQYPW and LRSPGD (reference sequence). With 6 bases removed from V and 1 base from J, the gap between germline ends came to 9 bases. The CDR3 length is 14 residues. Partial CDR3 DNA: TGCACCTGCAGCGACGACAGAAACACCGGG. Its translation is CTCSDDRNTG. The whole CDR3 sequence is CTCSDDRNTGQLYF. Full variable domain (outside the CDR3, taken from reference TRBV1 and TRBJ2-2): VTLLEQNPRWRLVPRGQAVNLRCILKNSQYPWMSWYQQDLQKQLQWLFTLRSPGDKEVKSLPGADYLATRVTDTELRLQVANMSQGRTLYCTCSDDRNTGQLYFGEGSKLTVL.

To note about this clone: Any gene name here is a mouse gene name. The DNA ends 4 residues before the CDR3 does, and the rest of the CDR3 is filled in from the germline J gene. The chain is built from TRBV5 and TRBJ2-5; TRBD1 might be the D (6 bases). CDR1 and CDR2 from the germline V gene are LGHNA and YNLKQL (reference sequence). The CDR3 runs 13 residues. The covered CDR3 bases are TGTGCCAGCAGCCCCGGGACACTAGAC. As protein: CASSPGTLD. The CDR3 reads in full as CASSPGTLDTQYF.

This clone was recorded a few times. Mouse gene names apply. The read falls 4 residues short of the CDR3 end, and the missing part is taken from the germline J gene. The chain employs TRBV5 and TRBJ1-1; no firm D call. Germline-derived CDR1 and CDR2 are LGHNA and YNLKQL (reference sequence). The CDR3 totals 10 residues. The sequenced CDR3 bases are TGTGCCAGCAGCCAACAA. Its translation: CASSQQ. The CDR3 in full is CASSQQEVFF.

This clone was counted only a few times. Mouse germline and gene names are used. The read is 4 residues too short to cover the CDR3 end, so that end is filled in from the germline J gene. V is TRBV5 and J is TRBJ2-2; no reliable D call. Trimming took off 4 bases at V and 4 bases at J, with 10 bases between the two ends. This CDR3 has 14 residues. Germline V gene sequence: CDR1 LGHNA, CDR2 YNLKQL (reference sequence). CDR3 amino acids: CASSPQEGTGQLYF. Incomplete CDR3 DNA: TGTGCCAGCAGCCCCCAGGAAGGCACCGGG.

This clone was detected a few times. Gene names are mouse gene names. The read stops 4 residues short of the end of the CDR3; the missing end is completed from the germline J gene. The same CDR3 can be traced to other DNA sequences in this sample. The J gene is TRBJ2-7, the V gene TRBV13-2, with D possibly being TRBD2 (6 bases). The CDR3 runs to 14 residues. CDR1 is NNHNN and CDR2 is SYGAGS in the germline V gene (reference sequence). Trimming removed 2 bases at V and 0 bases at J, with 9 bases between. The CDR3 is CASGDGGSSYEQYF. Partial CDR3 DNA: TGTGCCAGCGGTGACGGGGGGAGCTCCTAT.